This is a list of T cell receptor beta chains from one sample in a study of early T cells in non-severe SARS-CoV-2 infection. TCRdb fed the 5' RACE reads into MiXCR, producing one record per CDR3 protein. The repertoire holds around 67,000 distinct CDR3 sequences, with 12% as singletons. Sequencing was carried out using whole blood. These receptors were taken from an adult who was a healthcare worker with PCR-confirmed SARS-CoV-2 infection or an uninfected control (not recorded which). CDR3s include the opening cysteine and the closing phenylalanine or tryptophan. A D gene is named only where the DNA matches it firmly. The size entry is marked missing in some rows and otherwise reads once, few, many or a size class.

D gene	V gene	J gene	clone size	CDR3 protein	CDR3 DNA
TRBD2	TRBV7-6	TRBJ2-5	many	CASKSGGGTQYF	TGTGCCAGCAAAAGCGGGGGCGGGACCCAGTACTTC
-	TRBV29-1	TRBJ2-7	many	CSVLRGASYEQYF	TGCAGCGTCCTCAGGGGGGCCTCCTACGAGCAGTACTTC
-	TRBV10-2	TRBJ2-3	few	CASSVSLADTQYF	TGCGCCAGCAGTGTAAGTCTAGCTGATACGCAGTATTTT
TRBD2	TRBV5-1	TRBJ2-7	many	CASSLRGAYEQYF	TGCGCCAGCAGCTTGCGGGGGGCCTACGAGCAGTACTTC
-	TRBV29-1	TRBJ1-1	many	CSVVIQANTEAFF	TGCAGCGTTGTTATCCAGGCCAACACTGAAGCTTTCTTT
-	TRBV5-1	TRBJ2-3	-	CASSLQDGGTDTQYF	TGCGCCAGCAGCTTGCAGGACGGGGGCACAGATACGCAGTATTTT
TRBD1	TRBV19	TRBJ2-7	many	CASTIGTGGVYEQYF	TGTGCCAGTACCATCGGGACAGGGGGCGTCTACGAGCAGTACTTC
-	TRBV20-1	TRBJ2-7	many	CSARDSRGYEQYF	TGCAGTGCTAGAGATAGCAGGGGATACGAGCAGTACTTC
-	TRBV6-1	TRBJ1-4	few	CASTSSTGSNEKLFF	TGTGCCAGCACCTCCTCGACAGGATCTAATGAAAAACTGTTTTTT
-	TRBV9	TRBJ1-6	many	CASSVGVSKNSPLHF	TGTGCCAGCAGCGTAGGAGTCAGCAAAAATTCACCCCTCCACTTT
-	TRBV7-2	TRBJ1-1	-	CASSLGRGAEAFF	TGTGCCAGCAGCTTGGGCAGGGGCGCTGAAGCTTTCTTT
-	TRBV29-1	TRBJ2-1	many	CSVSTWGTDNEQFF	TGCAGCGTTTCCACATGGGGGACCGACAATGAGCAGTTCTTC
-	TRBV10-3	TRBJ1-4	many	CAIRPGPSRGTNEKLFF	TGTGCCATCAGGCCGGGACCGAGTCGTGGAACTAATGAAAAACTGTTTTTT
-	TRBV9	TRBJ1-2	once	CASNPRGWEGDGYTF	TGTGCCAGCAACCCCCGGGGGTGGGAGGGAGATGGCTACACCTTC
-	TRBV4-2	TRBJ2-7	few	CASSQDDEPEQYF	TGTGCCAGCAGCCAAGATGACGAGCCCGAGCAGTACTTC
-	TRBV29-1	TRBJ2-1	-	CSVAKGAALNEQFF	TGCAGCGTTGCGAAAGGGGCGGCCCTCAATGAGCAGTTCTTC
-	TRBV29-1	TRBJ2-5	many	CSVEEQGRQTQYF	TGCAGCGTTGAAGAACAGGGACGTCAGACCCAGTACTTC
-	TRBV29-1	TRBJ1-3	-	CSVGRGDHSGNTIYF	TGCAGCGTGGGGAGGGGAGATCACTCTGGAAACACCATATATTTT
-	TRBV7-9	TRBJ2-1	-	CASSFYLPNSRNEQFF	TGTGCCAGCAGCTTTTATCTTCCGAACAGCCGCAATGAGCAGTTCTTC
-	TRBV10-1	TRBJ2-3	many	CASGVGDTQYF	TGCGCCAGCGGGGTCGGAGATACGCAGTATTTT
-	TRBV9	TRBJ2-3	many	CASSRVGGPTHDTQYF	TGTGCCAGCAGCCGAGTGGGGGGTCCTACACATGATACGCAGTATTTT
-	TRBV10-3	TRBJ2-2	many	CAISESMVGDTGELFF	TGTGCCATCAGTGAGTCAATGGTGGGAGACACCGGGGAGCTGTTTTTT
-	TRBV28	TRBJ2-1	few	CASSLNHNEQFF	TGTGCCAGCAGTTTAAACCACAATGAGCAGTTCTTC
-	TRBV24-1	TRBJ2-3	many	CATSDPRSSTDTQYF	TGTGCCACCAGTGATCCAAGAAGTAGCACAGATACGCAGTATTTT